The T cell receptor beta chain described here comes from a study of T cells after yellow fever vaccination. Ten or more counts support this clonotype. V lost 8 bases and J lost 3; bases outside the gene matches: 3. The germline CDR1 and CDR2 sequences are MNHNY and SVGAGI (reference sequence). CDR3 length equals 13 residues. Each CDR3 protein gets one entry after TCRdb re-called the 5' RACE reads with MiXCR. The sample has around 46,000 distinct CDR3 sequences, roughly 7% seen once; the top ten hold about 15%. V is TRBV6-6 and J is TRBJ2-1, with TRBD1 matching over 8 bases. The TCR sequence derives from a man aged 30-40 years who received the YFV17D yellow fever vaccine. This specimen was CD8+ T cells not binding an NS4B(214-222) dextramer, sorted from PBMCs, taken 45 days after the yellow fever booster vaccination. CDR3 DNA sequence: TGTGCCAGCGGACAGGGATTCTACAATGAGCAGTTCTTC. As protein: CASGQGFYNEQFF.